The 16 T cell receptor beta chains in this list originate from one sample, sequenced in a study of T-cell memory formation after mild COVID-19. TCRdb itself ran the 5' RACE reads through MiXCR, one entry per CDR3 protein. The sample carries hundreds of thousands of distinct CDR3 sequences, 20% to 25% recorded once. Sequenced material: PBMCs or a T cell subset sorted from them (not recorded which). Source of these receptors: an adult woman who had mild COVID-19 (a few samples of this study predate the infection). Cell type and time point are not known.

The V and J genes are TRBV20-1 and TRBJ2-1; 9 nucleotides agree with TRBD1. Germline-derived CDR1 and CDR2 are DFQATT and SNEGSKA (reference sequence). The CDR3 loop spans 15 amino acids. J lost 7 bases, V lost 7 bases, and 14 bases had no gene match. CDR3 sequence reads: CSELPGQGRGNEQFF. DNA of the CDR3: TGCAGTGAGTTACCGGGACAGGGTAGGGGAAATGAGCAGTTCTTC.

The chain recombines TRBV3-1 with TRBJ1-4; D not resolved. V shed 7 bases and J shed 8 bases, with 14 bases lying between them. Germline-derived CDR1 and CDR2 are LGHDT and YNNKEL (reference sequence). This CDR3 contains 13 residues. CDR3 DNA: TGTGCCAGCACCCCAGTTGTCGGAGAAAAACTGTTTTTT. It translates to CASTPVVGEKLFF.

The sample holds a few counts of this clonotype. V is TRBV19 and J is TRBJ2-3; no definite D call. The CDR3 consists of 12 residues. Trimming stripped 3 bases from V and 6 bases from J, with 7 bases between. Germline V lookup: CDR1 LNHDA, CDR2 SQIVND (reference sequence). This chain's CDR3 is CASSMFGDTQYF. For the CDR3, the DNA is TGTGCCAGTAGTATGTTTGGGGATACGCAGTATTTT.

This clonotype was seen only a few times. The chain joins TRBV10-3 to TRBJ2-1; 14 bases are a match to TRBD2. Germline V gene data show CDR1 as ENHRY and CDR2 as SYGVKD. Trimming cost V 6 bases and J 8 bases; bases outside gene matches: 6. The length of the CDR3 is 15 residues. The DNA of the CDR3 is TGTGCCATCAGGGGGGGACTAGCGGGAGAGCATGAGCAGTTCTTC. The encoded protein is CAIRGGLAGEHEQFF.

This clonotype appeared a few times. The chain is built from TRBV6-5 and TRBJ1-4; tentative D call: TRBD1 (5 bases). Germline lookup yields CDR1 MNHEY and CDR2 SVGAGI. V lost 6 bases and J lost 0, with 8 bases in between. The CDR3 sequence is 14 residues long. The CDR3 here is CASRMGPTNEKLFF. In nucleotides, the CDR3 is TGTGCCAGCAGAATGGGGCCAACTAATGAAAAACTGTTTTTT.

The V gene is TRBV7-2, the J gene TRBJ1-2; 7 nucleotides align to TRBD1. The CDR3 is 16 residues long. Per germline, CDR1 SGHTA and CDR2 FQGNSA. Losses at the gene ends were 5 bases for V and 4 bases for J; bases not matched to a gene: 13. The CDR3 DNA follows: TGTGCCAGCAGCAAATCCGGGACAGAGATAATCTATGGCTACACCTTC. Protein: CASSKSGTEIIYGYTF. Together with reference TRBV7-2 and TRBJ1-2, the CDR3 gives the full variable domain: GAGVSQSPSNKVTEKGKDVELRCDPISGHTALYWYRQSLGQGLEFLIYFQGNSAPDKSGLPSDRFSAERTGGSVSTLTIQRTQQEDSAVYLCASSKSGTEIIYGYTFGSGTRLTVV.

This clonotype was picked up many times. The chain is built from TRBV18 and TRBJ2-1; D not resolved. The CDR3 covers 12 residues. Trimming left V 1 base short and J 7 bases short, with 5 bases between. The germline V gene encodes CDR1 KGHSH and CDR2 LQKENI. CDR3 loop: CASSPRLNEQFF. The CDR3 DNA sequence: TGTGCCAGCTCACCACGCCTTAATGAGCAGTTCTTC.

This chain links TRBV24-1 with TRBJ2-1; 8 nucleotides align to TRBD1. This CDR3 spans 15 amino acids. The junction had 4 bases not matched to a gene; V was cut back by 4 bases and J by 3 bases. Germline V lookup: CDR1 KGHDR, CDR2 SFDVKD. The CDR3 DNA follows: TGTGCCACCAGTGAAACAGGGGGAAGCTACAATGAGCAGTTCTTC. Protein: CATSETGGSYNEQFF.

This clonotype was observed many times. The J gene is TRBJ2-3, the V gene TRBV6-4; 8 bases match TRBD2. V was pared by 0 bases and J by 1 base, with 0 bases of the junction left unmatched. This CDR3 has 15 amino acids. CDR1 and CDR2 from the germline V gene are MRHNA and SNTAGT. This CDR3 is CASSDSSGGTDTQYF. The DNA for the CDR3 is TGTGCCAGCAGTGACTCTAGCGGGGGCACAGATACGCAGTATTTT.

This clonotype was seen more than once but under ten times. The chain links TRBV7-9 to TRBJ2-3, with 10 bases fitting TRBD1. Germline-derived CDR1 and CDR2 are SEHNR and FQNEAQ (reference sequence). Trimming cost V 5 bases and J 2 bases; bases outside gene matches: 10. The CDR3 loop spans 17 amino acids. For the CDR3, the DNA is TGTGCCAGCAGCCGATTCGGACAGGGGGATCCCACAGATACGCAGTATTTT. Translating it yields CASSRFGQGDPTDTQYF.

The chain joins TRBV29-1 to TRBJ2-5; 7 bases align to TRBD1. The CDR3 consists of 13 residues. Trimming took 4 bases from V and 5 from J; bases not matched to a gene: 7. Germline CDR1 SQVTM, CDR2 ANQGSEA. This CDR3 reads CSVGDRVPETQYF. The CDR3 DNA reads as TGCAGCGTTGGCGACAGGGTGCCGGAGACCCAGTACTTC.

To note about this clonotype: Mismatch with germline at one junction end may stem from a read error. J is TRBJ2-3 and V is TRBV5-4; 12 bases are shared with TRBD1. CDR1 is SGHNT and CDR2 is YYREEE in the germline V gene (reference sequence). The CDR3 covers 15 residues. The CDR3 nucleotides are TGTGCCAGCAGTTTGGGACAGGGGGCTGCAGATACGCAGTATTTT. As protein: CASSLGQGAADTQYF.

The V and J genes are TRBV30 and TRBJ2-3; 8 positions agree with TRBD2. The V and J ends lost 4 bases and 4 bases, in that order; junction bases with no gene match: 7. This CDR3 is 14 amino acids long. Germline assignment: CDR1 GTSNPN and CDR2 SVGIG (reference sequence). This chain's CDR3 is CAWKAGGDADTQYF. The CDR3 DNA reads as TGTGCCTGGAAGGCGGGAGGAGATGCAGATACGCAGTATTTT. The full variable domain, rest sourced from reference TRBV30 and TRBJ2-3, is SQTIHQWPATLVQPVGSPLSLECTVEGTSNPNLYWYRQAAGRGLQLLFYSVGIGQISSEVPQNLSASRPQDRQFILSSKKLLLSDSGFYLCAWKAGGDADTQYFGPGTRLTVL.

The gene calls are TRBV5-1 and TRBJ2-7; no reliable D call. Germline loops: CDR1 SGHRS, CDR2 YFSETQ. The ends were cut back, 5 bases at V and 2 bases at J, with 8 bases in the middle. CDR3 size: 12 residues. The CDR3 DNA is TGCGCCAGCAGGGGGATAACCTACGAGCAGTACTTC. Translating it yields CASRGITYEQYF.

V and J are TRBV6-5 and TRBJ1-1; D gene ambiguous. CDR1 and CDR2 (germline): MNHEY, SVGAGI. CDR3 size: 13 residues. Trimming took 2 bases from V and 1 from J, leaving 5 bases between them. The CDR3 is CASSYHKNTEAFF. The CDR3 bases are TGTGCCAGCAGTTACCACAAGAACACTGAAGCTTTCTTT.

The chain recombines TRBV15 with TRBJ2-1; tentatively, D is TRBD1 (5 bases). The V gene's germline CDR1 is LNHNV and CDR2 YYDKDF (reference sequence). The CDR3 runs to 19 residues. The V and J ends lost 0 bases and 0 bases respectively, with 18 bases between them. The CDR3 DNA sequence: TGTGCCACCAGCAGAGAGGGGCTTGGCTTCATTATCTCCTACAATGAGCAGTTCTTC. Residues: CATSREGLGFIISYNEQFF.